The clone carrying this T cell receptor beta chain has a handful of counts. Time point described: blood at routine non-recurrence follow-up after resection. No cells were sorted before sequencing. The whole RNA sequenced was extracted from tumor, nontumor lung or frozen PBMC. Germline loops: CDR1 SGHTA, CDR2 FQGTGA. V gave up 5 bases and J gave up 0 bases; unmatched junction bases: 9. There are 17 residues in the CDR3. This specimen comes from a study of spatial heterogeneity in lung cancer. Study at large: The donors comprised about 74 untreated early-stage non-small cell lung cancer patients. PBMC collected at follow-up were sequenced when available, a median of roughly 24 months after resection.

TCRdb redid the calling of the 5' RACE reads with MiXCR, one entry per CDR3 protein. This sample carries 95,000 to 130,000 distinct CDR3 sequences, 12% of them seen once, and the ten largest clones take 16%. V gene TRBV7-3 combines with J gene TRBJ2-2; 7 bases agree with TRBD1. The origin of this receptor is a male donor with early-stage non-small cell lung cancer. The sample here was PBMCs, taken at follow-up. The DNA of the CDR3 is TGTGCCAGCAGCCCGGTACAGGGGTCGACGAACACCGGGGAGCTGTTTTTT. It encodes CASSPVQGSTNTGELFF.